The clone carrying this TCR beta chain was recorded at least ten times. Its antigen is currently unknown. Next came a second PCR, run for about 7 to 12 cycles, which used a sample-barcoded 5' primer along with a J-beta primer mix. Each CDR3 protein gets one entry after TCRdb re-called the 5' RACE reads with MiXCR. This sample has more than 500,000 distinct CDR3 sequences, with 25% to 35% found just once. The data derive from a study of blood T cells in healthy people across ages. CDR1 DFQATT and CDR2 SNEGSKA come from the germline V gene (reference sequence). CDR3 length: 17 residues. Trimming took 6 bases from V and 1 from J; bases not matched to a gene: 15. The study's findings and limits: Getting older went along with TCR beta diversity per million T cells dropping roughly linearly.

These data also featured in a second study, about T cells of mothers and their children.

This receptor was obtained from a boy aged 2-15 years in good health. The sample taken for sequencing was blood. V and J are TRBV20-1 and TRBJ2-7, with 10 bases aligning to TRBD1. The CDR3 is CSADPGQGRLGSYEQYF. The CDR3 DNA reads TGCAGTGCGGATCCGGGACAGGGGAGATTAGGGTCCTACGAGCAGTACTTC.